A single sample gave rise to the 15 T cell receptor beta chains below, sequenced in a study of blood T cells in healthy people across ages (dated by TCRdb to between 2014 and 2017). The library was built by means of 5' RACE. TCRdb lists the instrument as Illumina HiSeq 2500. A second PCR of 7 to 11 cycles was performed with a sample-barcoded 5' primer and a J-beta primer mix. TCRdb trimmed public reads at Q25 via fastp, called clones via MiXCR and kept in-frame beta chains. Entries that share a CDR3 protein sequence are merged under the most common genes and DNA. This sample holds 780,000 or so distinct CDR3 sequences; about 61% were observed only once. The ten top clones hold around a quarter of the sample. Sequencing was carried out using blood. The receptors originated from a middle-aged man in good health.

In this sample, this clonotype turned up once. The V call is TRBV20-1, the J call TRBJ2-7; TRBD1 matches at 7 bases. Germline loops: CDR1 DFQATT, CDR2 SNEGSKA (reference sequence). V was clipped by 4 bases and J by 3 bases; unmatched bases: 9. The CDR3 spans 14 residues. DNA for the CDR3: TGCAGTGCTACAGGACAGGCCTTTAGCTACGAGCAGTACTTC. Its translation is CSATGQAFSYEQYF.

The V gene is TRBV5-1, the J gene TRBJ2-5; 11 bases fit TRBD1. V trimming: 0 bases; J trimming: 5 bases; junction bases outside the gene matches: 6. The CDR3 loop spans 16 amino acids. Germline CDR1 reads SGHRS; CDR2 reads YFSETQ. Here the CDR3 DNA reads TGCGCCAGCAGCTTGGCCGGGACAGGGGGTTTGGAGACCCAGTACTTC. Translated, it gives CASSLAGTGGLETQYF.

The chain employs TRBV2 and TRBJ2-5, with 9 bases matching TRBD1. With 4 bases clipped from V and 5 bases from J, the junction kept 8 bases outside the gene matches. The CDR3 has 15 residues. CDR1 is SNHLY, CDR2 FYNNEI, per germline. The CDR3 DNA follows: TGTGCCAGCAGTGCTGGGGACAGGGCTCTCGAGACCCAGTACTTC. It encodes CASSAGDRALETQYF.

This clonotype has more than one count but fewer than ten. The V call is TRBV20-1, the J call TRBJ2-1; TRBD1 is a possible D gene (6 bases). V gave up 0 bases and J gave up 4 bases, with 16 bases separating them. This CDR3 comprises 16 residues. CDR1 and CDR2 (germline): DFQATT, SNEGSKA (reference sequence). The CDR3 is CSAREPGTRAYNEQFF. The CDR3 DNA reads as TGCAGTGCTAGAGAGCCCGGGACAAGAGCTTACAATGAGCAGTTCTTC.

This clonotype showed up just a few times. This chain uses TRBV12-3 or TRBV12-4 with TRBJ2-7; D unresolved. The CDR3 extends over 13 amino acids. Trimming pared 3 bases from V and 1 base from J, leaving 7 bases between. The CDR3 nucleotides read TGTGCCAGCAGTTTCGGTTTTTCCTACGAGCAGTACTTC. Amino acids: CASSFGFSYEQYF.

Notes on this clonotype: Its ends do not fully match the called genes, so a read error is possible. This chain connects TRBV5-1 to TRBJ2-6, with D maybe TRBD2 (5 bases). The CDR3 covers 18 residues. Germline V gene sequence: CDR1 SGHRS, CDR2 YFSETQ. CDR3 nucleotides: TGCGCCGGCAGCTCGGAGGTGGGCAGGACCTCTGGGGCCAACGTCCTGACTTTC. Protein sequence: CAGSSEVGRTSGANVLTF.

V usage is TRBV20-1 and J usage is TRBJ2-1, with D possibly being TRBD1 or TRBD2 (5 bases each). This CDR3 comprises 16 residues. V was shortened by 2 bases and J by 1 base, with 15 bases between the two germline ends. The germline CDR1 and CDR2 sequences are DFQATT and SNEGSKA (reference sequence). The CDR3 DNA is TGCAGTGCTAGACCCCGGGACCCAGAGTCCTACAATGAGCAGTTCTTC. Translated, it gives CSARPRDPESYNEQFF.

The V call is TRBV5-1, the J call TRBJ1-5, with no clear D. The CDR3 has 11 amino acids. V lost 4 bases and J 15 bases, leaving 14 bases between the germline ends. Germline CDR1 is SGHRS and CDR2 is YFSETQ. As DNA, the CDR3 is TGCGCCAGCAGCCTCCGGGAGGTATGGCATTTT. This sequence encodes CASSLREVWHF.

The chain joins TRBV6-1 to TRBJ2-1; 12 bases are shared with TRBD2. Trimming took 6 bases from V and 9 from J; bases not matched to a gene: 15. The CDR3 spans 17 residues. The V gene's germline CDR1 is MNHNS and CDR2 SASEGT. CDR3 in amino acids: CASSPTRLAGERGEQFF. CDR3 DNA: TGTGCCAGCAGCCCCACGCGACTAGCGGGGGAGAGGGGTGAGCAGTTCTTC.

The chain is built from TRBV2 and TRBJ2-3, with 8 nucleotides matching TRBD2. J was trimmed by 1 base and V by 4 bases; bases with no gene match: 16. CDR3 length: 19 residues. Germline-derived CDR1 and CDR2 are SNHLY and FYNNEI. CDR3 nucleotide sequence: TGTGCCAGCAGTGTAGCCGCTAGCGGGTACAAGGGGGGCACAGATACGCAGTATTTT. Its protein is CASSVAASGYKGGTDTQYF.

The chain is built from TRBV6-4 and TRBJ2-7; possibly TRBD1 for D (5 bases). Trimming took off 2 bases at V and 7 bases at J, with 12 bases between the two ends. This CDR3 comprises 13 residues. CDR1 MRHNA and CDR2 SNTAGT come from the germline V gene. The CDR3 bases are TGTGCCAGCAGTGACAGGGGCACCGGGGAGCAGTACTTC. Translating gives CASSDRGTGEQYF.

The rearrangement uses TRBV20-1 and TRBJ1-2, with D perhaps matching TRBD1 (5 bases). V lost 0 bases and J lost 0, with 11 bases in between. CDR3 size: 15 residues. Looked up from germline, CDR1 is DFQATT and CDR2 is SNEGSKA (reference sequence). Written as DNA, the CDR3 is TGCAGTGCTAGAGATGGGGCAGGGTCTAACTATGGCTACACCTTC. Translated: CSARDGAGSNYGYTF.

A few counts support this clonotype. This rearrangement joins TRBV7-3 to TRBJ2-5; 7 nucleotides line up with TRBD2. J lost 7 bases, V lost 6 bases, and 14 bases had no gene match. The CDR3 totals 15 residues. CDR1 and CDR2 from the germline V gene are SGHTA and FQGTGA. The CDR3 region is CASSPKAGVDGTQYF. The CDR3 DNA follows: TGTGCCAGCAGTCCGAAGGCGGGGGTCGATGGGACCCAGTACTTC.

This sequence joins TRBV28 and TRBJ2-7, with 7 bases fitting TRBD2. With 9 bases clipped from V and 3 bases from J, the junction kept 11 bases outside the gene matches. In germline, CDR1 is MDHEN, CDR2 SYDVKM. The CDR3 is 14 amino acids. CDR3 DNA: TGTGCCAGTGGGGCGGCTAGCGGACTCTACGAGCAGTACTTC. Translated, it gives CASGAASGLYEQYF. Full variable domain (rest looked up from reference TRBV28 and TRBJ2-7): DVKVTQSSRYLVKRTGEKVFLECVQDMDHENMFWYRQDPGLGLRLIYFSYDVKMKEKGDIPEGYSVSREKKERFSLILESASTNQTSMYLCASGAASGLYEQYFGPGTRLTVT.

DNA for the CDR3: TGTGCCATCAGCCTCGGGGCCCGTAAACCCCGGGACTTTGAAAAACTGTTTTTT. Its translation: CAISLGARKPRDFEKLFF. The chain employs TRBV10-3 and TRBJ1-4; D perhaps matches TRBD1 (5 bases). The germline gives CDR1 ENHRY, CDR2 SYGVKD. Trimming shortened V by 6 bases and J by 7 bases, and 27 bases separated the two germline ends. CDR3 length equals 18 residues.